This T cell receptor beta chain was identified in a study of blood T cells in healthy people across ages. The donors, aged roughly 6 to 95, were healthy Caucasians from Russia. Each sample yielded at least 6.5 million isolated PBMCs. General study findings and limits: Older age went with lower TCR beta diversity per million T cells, in a roughly linear way.

Combining a sample-barcoded 5' primer with a J-beta primer mix, a second PCR ran for roughly 7 to 12 cycles. MiXCR, run by TCRdb on the 5' RACE reads, gives a single entry per CDR3 protein. The table lists 700,000 to 1,000,000 distinct CDR3 sequences, approximately 48% of them singletons. The CDR3 loop spans 15 amino acids. CDR1 LNHNV and CDR2 YYDKDF come from the germline V gene (reference sequence). Trimming removed 1 base at V and 4 bases at J, with 10 bases between. Of note for this clonotype: The antigen is undetermined.

This chain joins TRBV15 and TRBJ2-2, with D perhaps being TRBD1 or TRBD2 (5 bases each). The sample taken for sequencing was blood. The receptor was derived from a man aged 60-69 years in good health. Written as DNA, the CDR3 is TGTGCCACCAGCAGAGGGGGGACCCTCACCGGGGAGCTGTTTTTT. Translating gives CATSRGGTLTGELFF.